Below are 10 T cell receptor beta chains sequenced from a single sample in a study of blood T cell repertoires in COVID-19. The method was immunoSEQ multiplex PCR; TCRdb's version includes in-frame clones alone and lacks a portion of them. The sample consists of roughly 200,000 clones, 86% of them appearing once. Material for sequencing was PBMCs or T cells enriched from blood (not recorded which). These TCRs come from a woman aged 45-65 years in a cohort exposed to, infected with or recovered from COVID-19 (not recorded which).

V usage is TRBV27 and J usage is TRBJ1-3, with a possible D match to TRBD1 (5 bases). CDR3 length equals 14 residues. Trimming took 6 bases from V and 8 from J, leaving 17 bases between them. CDR1 MNHEY and CDR2 SMNVEV come from the germline V gene (reference sequence). CDR3 sequence: CASRSPSRGDTIYF. CDR3 nucleotides: TGTGCCAGCAGGTCCCCTAGCCGGGGGGACACCATATATTTT.

The chain combines TRBV14 with TRBJ2-1; 16 positions agree with TRBD2. The CDR3 spans 20 residues. Unmatched junction bases numbered 11, after V lost 3 bases and J lost 3 bases. Germline CDR1 SGHDN, CDR2 FVKESK. The CDR3 sequence is CASSHIPGTSGGAGYNEQFF. The CDR3 DNA reads TGTGCCAGCAGCCACATCCCCGGGACTAGCGGGGGGGCGGGCTACAATGAGCAGTTCTTC.

In the case of this clone: The sample has other DNA sequences that encode this CDR3 too. The chain is built from TRBV24-1 and TRBJ2-7, with D perhaps matching TRBD2 (6 bases). The CDR3 length is 17 residues. Trimming took off 5 bases at V and 3 bases at J, with 22 bases between the two ends. Germline assignment: CDR1 KGHDR and CDR2 SFDVKD. In DNA form, the CDR3 reads TGTGCCACCAGTGGTCCCCAGGAGGGGCGCGCTAGCTACGAGCAGTACTTC. It specifies CATSGPQEGRASYEQYF.

V usage is TRBV2 and J usage is TRBJ1-1, with TRBD1 matching over 7 bases. Germline CDR1 SNHLY, CDR2 FYNNEI. V lost 0 bases, J lost 2 bases, and 12 bases stayed unmatched. The CDR3 totals 18 residues. The CDR3 nucleotides read TGTGCCAGCAGTGAAGCGACTTTGGGACAGACTCCTAACACTGAAGCTTTCTTT. This gives the protein CASSEATLGQTPNTEAFF. The full variable domain, in which reference TRBV2 and TRBJ1-1 provide the parts outside the CDR3, is EPEVTQTPSHQVTQMGQEVILRCVPISNHLYFYWYRQILGQKVEFLVSFYNNEISEKSEIFDDQFSVERPDGSNFTLKIRSTKLEDSAMYFCASSEATLGQTPNTEAFFGQGTRLTVV.

The chain employs TRBV19 and TRBJ1-1, with TRBD1 identical over 8 bases. Trimming at V came to 9 bases and at J to 1 base, leaving 13 bases not matched to a gene. CDR1 and CDR2 (germline): LNHDA, SQIVND (reference sequence). This CDR3 has 16 residues. The CDR3 DNA is TGTGCCAGCTCGCCCAACAACAGGGGGGGGAACACTGAAGCTTTCTTT. Its protein product is CASSPNNRGGNTEAFF. Looking up the rest from reference TRBV19 and TRBJ1-1 gives the full variable domain: DGGITQSPKYLFRKEGQNVTLSCEQNLNHDAMYWYRQDPGQGLRLIYYSQIVNDFQKGDIAEGYSVSREKKESFPLTVTSAQKNPTAFYLCASSPNNRGGNTEAFFGQGTRLTVV.

The gene calls are TRBV5-1 and TRBJ1-2; no clear D. Trimming took off 4 bases at V and 3 bases at J, with 13 bases between the two ends. The length of the CDR3 is 14 residues. Germline-derived CDR1 and CDR2 are SGHRS and YFSETQ. The chain's CDR3 is CASSEDLGDYGYTF. Here the CDR3 DNA reads TGCGCCAGCAGCGAGGACTTAGGAGACTATGGCTACACCTTC.

V gene TRBV6-5 combines with J gene TRBJ1-4; the D gene is possibly TRBD1 (6 bases). Trimming shortened V by 7 bases and J by 0 bases, and 12 bases separated the two germline ends. The CDR3 consists of 15 residues. Germline V gene sequence: CDR1 MNHEY, CDR2 SVGAGI. The CDR3 DNA reads as TGTGCCAGCACCGAGGGGGGGGCAACTAATGAAAAACTGTTTTTT. This codes for CASTEGGATNEKLFF.

The chain joins TRBV19 to TRBJ1-6, with D possibly TRBD1 on 6 matching bases. The germline CDR1 and CDR2 sequences are LNHDA and SQIVND (reference sequence). This CDR3 is 18 amino acids long. Trimming stripped 4 bases from V and 0 bases from J, with 16 bases between. In DNA form, the CDR3 reads TGTGCCAGTAGTACTTGGGGACACCGGAGCTCCTATAATTCACCCCTCCACTTT. Protein sequence: CASSTWGHRSSYNSPLHF.

The rearrangement links TRBV28 to TRBJ1-5, with D possibly matching TRBD1 (6 bases). Trimming removed 5 bases at V and 1 base at J, with 21 bases between. The CDR3 has 18 amino acids. Germline CDR1 and CDR2: MDHEN and SYDVKM. The CDR3 loop reads CASSHPTDTGSSNQPQHF. The CDR3 coding sequence is TGTGCCAGCAGTCATCCAACTGACACAGGGAGCAGCAATCAGCCCCAGCATTTT. Looking up the rest from reference TRBV28 and TRBJ1-5 gives the full variable domain: DVKVTQSSRYLVKRTGEKVFLECVQDMDHENMFWYRQDPGLGLRLIYFSYDVKMKEKGDIPEGYSVSREKKERFSLILESASTNQTSMYLCASSHPTDTGSSNQPQHFGDGTRLSIL.

The CDR3 DNA follows: TGTGCCAGCACCCTAGACTGGGGGGGCACTGAAGCTTTCTTT. Residues: CASTLDWGGTEAFF. V is TRBV7-2 and J is TRBJ1-1; D perhaps matches TRBD1 (5 bases). CDR1 and CDR2 from the germline V gene are SGHTA and FQGNSA. Trimming cost V 7 bases and J 4 bases, with 16 bases left between them. The CDR3 length is 14 residues.